These 11 T cell receptor beta chains originate from one sample sequenced in a study of memory CD4+ T cells and cytomegalovirus serostatus. The sort gate was single viable CD3+CD4+CD8-CD45RO+ cells for memory CD4+ T cells. TCRdb keeps only in-frame clones here, not all; method: immunoSEQ multiplex PCR. The table lists around 84,000 clones, 80% of them singletons. Sequencing input: memory CD4+ T cells from blood. The receptors stem from an adult in good health and CMV-seronegative.

This clone turned up a few times. V is TRBV5-4 and J is TRBJ2-5; 12 nucleotides match TRBD2. The length of the CDR3 is 16 residues. Germline V gene lookup returns CDR1 SGHNT and CDR2 YYREEE (reference sequence). After removal of 4 bases from V and 2 bases from J, the junction contained 6 bases not matched to a gene. This CDR3 reads CASSLGLAGNQETQYF. The CDR3 region has the DNA TGTGCCAGCAGCCTAGGACTAGCGGGGAATCAAGAGACCCAGTACTTC.

This rearrangement joins TRBV29-1 to TRBJ1-2; no reliable D call. Germline CDR1 and CDR2: SQVTM and ANQGSEA. CDR3 size: 13 residues. V lost 5 bases and J 0 bases, leaving 10 bases between the germline ends. The DNA of the CDR3 is TGCAGCGTTAACAGTCAGCCTAACTATGGCTACACCTTC. It is translated as CSVNSQPNYGYTF.

V is TRBV5-4 and J is TRBJ1-2; perhaps TRBD1 as D (5 bases). V dropped 4 bases and J dropped 8 bases, with 15 bases sitting between them. The CDR3 runs 13 residues. Looked up from germline, CDR1 is SGHNT and CDR2 is YYREEE (reference sequence). The CDR3 protein is CASSRGEFEGYTF. The CDR3 DNA reads as TGTGCCAGCAGCCGGGGGGAGTTTGAAGGCTACACCTTC.

V is TRBV28 and J is TRBJ1-5, with D possibly matching TRBD1 (6 bases). The V end was cut by 3 bases, the J end by 2 bases, with 20 bases between. The CDR3 sequence is 18 residues long. Germline V gene sequence: CDR1 MDHEN, CDR2 SYDVKM. The CDR3, as DNA: TGTGCCAGCAGTTTCGGGGGGCGAAGGCCTCTTGGCAATCAGCCCCAGCATTTT. The encoded protein is CASSFGGRRPLGNQPQHF.

The V gene is TRBV9, the J gene TRBJ2-6, with 7 positions matching TRBD1. Germline CDR1 and CDR2: SGDLS and YYNGEE. Trimming took 1 base from V and 0 from J; bases not matched to a gene: 7. This CDR3 region has 18 residues. The CDR3 DNA sequence: TGTGCCAGCAGCGTATCGGGACAGATATCCTCTGGGGCCAACGTCCTGACTTTC. It is translated as CASSVSGQISSGANVLTF.

The chain combines TRBV7-3 with TRBJ2-1; D is possibly TRBD1 (5 bases). CDR1 is SGHTA, CDR2 FQGTGA, per germline. The CDR3 contains 12 residues. The V end lost 2 bases, the J end lost 9 bases, and 8 bases lay between the germline ends. The CDR3 bases are TGTGCCAGCAGCTTACAGGGTTCTGAGCAGTTCTTC. Translation gives CASSLQGSEQFF.

The chain links TRBV6-1 to TRBJ2-3; D possibly corresponds to TRBD1 (6 bases). V was shortened by 5 bases and J by 4 bases, with 16 bases between the two germline ends. This CDR3 is built from 15 residues. Germline loops: CDR1 MNHNS, CDR2 SASEGT. The CDR3 sequence is CASSHTGRGADTQYF. CDR3 bases: TGTGCCAGCAGTCACACAGGGAGAGGGGCAGATACGCAGTATTTT.

This chain uses TRBV30 with TRBJ1-2; the match to TRBD1 covers 8 bases. With V trimmed by 2 bases and J by 5 bases, 13 bases remained unmatched. Per germline, CDR1 GTSNPN and CDR2 SVGIG (reference sequence). The CDR3 consists of 16 residues. CDR3 protein: CAWSSPGQGLNYGYTF. CDR3 coding DNA: TGTGCCTGGAGTTCCCCTGGACAGGGACTGAATTATGGCTACACCTTC.

This clone was detected only a few times. V gene TRBV5-4 combines with J gene TRBJ2-7, with D tentatively TRBD1 (6 bases). This CDR3 has 15 amino acids. Germline-derived CDR1 and CDR2 are SGHNT and YYREEE (reference sequence). The V end was cut by 4 bases, the J end by 2 bases, with 16 bases between. The CDR3 loop reads CASSLETGIPYEQYF. The DNA for the CDR3 is TGTGCCAGCAGCCTAGAGACAGGTATCCCCTACGAGCAGTACTTC.

The chain couples TRBV5-1 to TRBJ1-1, with D unresolved. The length of the CDR3 is 15 residues. Trimming removed 4 bases at V and 1 base at J, with 14 bases between. CDR1 and CDR2 (germline): SGHRS, YFSETQ. CDR3: CASSTTAVQNTEAFF. CDR3 DNA sequence: TGCGCCAGCAGCACTACAGCGGTCCAGAACACTGAAGCTTTCTTT. Using reference TRBV5-1 and TRBJ1-1 for the parts outside the CDR3, the full variable domain is KAGVTQTPRYLIKTRGQQVTLSCSPISGHRSVSWYQQTPGQGLQFLFEYFSETQRNKGNFPGRFSGRQFSNSRSEMNVSTLELGDSALYLCASSTTAVQNTEAFFGQGTRLTVV.

This chain joins TRBV7-9 and TRBJ2-7; D might be TRBD1 (6 bases). The CDR3 length is 14 residues. V lost 1 base and J 7 bases, leaving 14 bases between the germline ends. Germline values: CDR1 SEHNR, CDR2 FQNEAQ (reference sequence). The CDR3 DNA is TGTGCCAGCAGCTTAGTCGCAGGGGCGTGGGAGCAGTACTTC. Its protein product is CASSLVAGAWEQYF.